The clone carrying this TCR beta chain showed up just a few times. What it binds is not known. The PCR contained 60 Vbeta and 13 Jbeta primers. Only in-frame clones appear in the TCRdb table, and some are missing; sequencing was by immunoSEQ multiplex PCR. The table includes around 270,000 clones, approximately 80% detected once. The CDR3 sequence is 15 residues long. Germline CDR1 LNHDA, CDR2 SQIVND (reference sequence). V trimming: 5 bases; J trimming: 1 base; junction bases outside the gene matches: 8. The sample is drawn from a study of cytomegalovirus exposure and HLA in healthy donors. Study-wide points: Most likely, a cluster of highly shared sequence variants arose as a sequencing artifact. CMV serostatus was the only recorded immune exposure for donors. The majority of TCR sequences were rare, yet some public TCRs appeared in many donors.

The donors gave bone marrow, and they were healthy. Sequencing used PBMCs. The chain links TRBV19 to TRBJ2-7; 7 bases agree with TRBD1. The clonotype was recovered from a girl aged 2-10 years in good health and CMV-seronegative. CDR3 protein: CASSHTGVVSYEQYF. The CDR3 bases are TGTGCCAGTAGTCACACAGGGGTGGTGTCCTACGAGCAGTACTTC.